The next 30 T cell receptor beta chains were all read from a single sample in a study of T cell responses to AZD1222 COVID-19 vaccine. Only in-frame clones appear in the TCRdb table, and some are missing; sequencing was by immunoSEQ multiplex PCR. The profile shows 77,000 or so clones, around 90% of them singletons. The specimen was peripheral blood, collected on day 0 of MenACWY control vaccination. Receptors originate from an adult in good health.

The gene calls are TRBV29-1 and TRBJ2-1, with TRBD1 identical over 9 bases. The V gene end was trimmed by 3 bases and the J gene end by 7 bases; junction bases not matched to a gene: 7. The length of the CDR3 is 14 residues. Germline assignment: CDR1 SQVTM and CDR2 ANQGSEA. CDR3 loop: CSVENRGRINEQFF. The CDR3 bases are TGCAGCGTTGAGAACAGGGGGCGCATAAATGAGCAGTTCTTC.

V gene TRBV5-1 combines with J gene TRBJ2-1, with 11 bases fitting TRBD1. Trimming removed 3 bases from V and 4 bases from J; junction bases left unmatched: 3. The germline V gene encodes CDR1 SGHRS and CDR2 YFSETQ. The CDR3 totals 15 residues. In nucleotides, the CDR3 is TGCGCCAGCAGCTCCGGGACAGGGGGGTACAATGAGCAGTTCTTC. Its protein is CASSSGTGGYNEQFF.

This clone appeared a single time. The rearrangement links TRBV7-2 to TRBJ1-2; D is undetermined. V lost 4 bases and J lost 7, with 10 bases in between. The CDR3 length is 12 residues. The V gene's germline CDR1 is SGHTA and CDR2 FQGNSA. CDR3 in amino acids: CASSYGNVGYTF. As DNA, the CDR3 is TGTGCCAGCAGCTATGGTAACGTTGGCTACACCTTC.

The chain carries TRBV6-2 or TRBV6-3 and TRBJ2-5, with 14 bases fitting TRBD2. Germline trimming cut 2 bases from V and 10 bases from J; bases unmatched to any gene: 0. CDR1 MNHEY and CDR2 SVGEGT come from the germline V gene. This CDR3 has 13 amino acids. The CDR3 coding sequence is TGTGCCAGCAGTTACGGGACTAGCGGGAGCCAGTACTTC. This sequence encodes CASSYGTSGSQYF.

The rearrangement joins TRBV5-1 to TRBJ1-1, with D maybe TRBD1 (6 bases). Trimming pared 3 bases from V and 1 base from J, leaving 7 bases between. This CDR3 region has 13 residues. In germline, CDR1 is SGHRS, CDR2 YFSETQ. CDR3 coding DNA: TGCGCCAGCAGCTCACAGGGGAACACTGAAGCTTTCTTT. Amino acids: CASSSQGNTEAFF.

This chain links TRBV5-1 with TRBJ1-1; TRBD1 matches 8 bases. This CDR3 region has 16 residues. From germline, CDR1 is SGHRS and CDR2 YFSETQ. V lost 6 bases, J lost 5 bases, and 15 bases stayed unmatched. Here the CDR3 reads CASTLSAGGRGTEAFF. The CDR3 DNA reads TGCGCCAGCACTCTCTCGGCAGGGGGCAGGGGAACTGAAGCTTTCTTT.

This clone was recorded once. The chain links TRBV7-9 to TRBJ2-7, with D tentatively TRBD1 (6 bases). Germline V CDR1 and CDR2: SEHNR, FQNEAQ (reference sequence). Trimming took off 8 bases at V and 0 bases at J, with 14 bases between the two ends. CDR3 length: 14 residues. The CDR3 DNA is TGTGCCAGCGGGGGCTCCCTGGACTCCTACGAGCAGTACTTC. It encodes CASGGSLDSYEQYF.

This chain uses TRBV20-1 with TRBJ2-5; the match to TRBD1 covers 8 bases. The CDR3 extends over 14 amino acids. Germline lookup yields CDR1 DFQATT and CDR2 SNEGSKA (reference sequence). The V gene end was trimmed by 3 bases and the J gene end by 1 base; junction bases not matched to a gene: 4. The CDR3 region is CSASHDRGQETQYF. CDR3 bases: TGCAGTGCTAGTCACGACAGGGGCCAAGAGACCCAGTACTTC.

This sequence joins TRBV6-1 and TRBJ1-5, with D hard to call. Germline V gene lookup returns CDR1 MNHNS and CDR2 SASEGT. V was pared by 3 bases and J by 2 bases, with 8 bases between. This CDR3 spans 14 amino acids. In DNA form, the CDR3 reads TGTGCCAGCAGTGAGACATGGGGCAATCAGCCCCAGCATTTT. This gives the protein CASSETWGNQPQHF.

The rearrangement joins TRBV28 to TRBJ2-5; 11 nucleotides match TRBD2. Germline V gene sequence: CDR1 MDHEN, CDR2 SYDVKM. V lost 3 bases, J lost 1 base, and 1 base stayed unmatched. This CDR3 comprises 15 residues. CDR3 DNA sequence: TGTGCCAGCAGTTTCCTAGCGGGGGGCCAAGAGACCCAGTACTTC. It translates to CASSFLAGGQETQYF.

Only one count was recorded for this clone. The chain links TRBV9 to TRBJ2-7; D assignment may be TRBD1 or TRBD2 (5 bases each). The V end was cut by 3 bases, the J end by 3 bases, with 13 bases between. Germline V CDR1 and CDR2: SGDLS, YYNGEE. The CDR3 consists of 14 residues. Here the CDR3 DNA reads TGTGCCAGCAGCGAGGGACCAGGGAACTACGAGCAGTACTTC. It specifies CASSEGPGNYEQYF.

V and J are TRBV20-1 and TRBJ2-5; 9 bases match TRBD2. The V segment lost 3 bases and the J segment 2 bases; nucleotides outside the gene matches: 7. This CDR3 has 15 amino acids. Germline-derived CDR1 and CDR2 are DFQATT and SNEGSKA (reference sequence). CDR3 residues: CSASPAGGRQETQYF. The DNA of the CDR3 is TGCAGTGCTAGTCCTGCGGGGGGGCGTCAAGAGACCCAGTACTTC.

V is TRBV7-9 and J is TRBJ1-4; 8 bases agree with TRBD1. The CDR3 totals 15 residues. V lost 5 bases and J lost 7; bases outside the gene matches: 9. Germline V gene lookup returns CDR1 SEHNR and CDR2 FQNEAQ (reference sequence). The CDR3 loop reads CASSTRTGLSEKLFF. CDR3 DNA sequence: TGTGCCAGCAGCACCAGGACAGGGCTAAGTGAAAAACTGTTTTTT.

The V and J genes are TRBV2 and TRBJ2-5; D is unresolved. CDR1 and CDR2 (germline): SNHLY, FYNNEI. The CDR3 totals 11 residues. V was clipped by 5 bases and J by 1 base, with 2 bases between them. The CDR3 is CASSIQETQYF. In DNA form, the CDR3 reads TGTGCCAGCAGTATCCAAGAGACCCAGTACTTC.

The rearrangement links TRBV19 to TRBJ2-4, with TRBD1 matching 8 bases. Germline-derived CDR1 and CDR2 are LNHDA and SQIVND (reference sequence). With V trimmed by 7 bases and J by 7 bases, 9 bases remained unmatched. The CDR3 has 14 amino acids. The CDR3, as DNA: TGTGCCAGTACTACAGGGGGGATGAGGAACATTCAGTACTTC. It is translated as CASTTGGMRNIQYF.

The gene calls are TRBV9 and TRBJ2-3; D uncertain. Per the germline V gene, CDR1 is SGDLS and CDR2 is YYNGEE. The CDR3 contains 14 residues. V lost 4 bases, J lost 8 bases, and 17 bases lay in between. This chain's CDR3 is CASSLRSSSTTQYF. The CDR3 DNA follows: TGTGCCAGCAGCCTCAGGTCTAGTTCTACTACGCAGTATTTT.

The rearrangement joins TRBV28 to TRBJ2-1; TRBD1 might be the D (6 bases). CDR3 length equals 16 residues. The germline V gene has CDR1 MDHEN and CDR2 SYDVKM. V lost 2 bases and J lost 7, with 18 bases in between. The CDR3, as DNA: TGTGCCAGCAGTTTACCTACAGGGCCCCAGGGAAATGAGCAGTTCTTC. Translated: CASSLPTGPQGNEQFF.

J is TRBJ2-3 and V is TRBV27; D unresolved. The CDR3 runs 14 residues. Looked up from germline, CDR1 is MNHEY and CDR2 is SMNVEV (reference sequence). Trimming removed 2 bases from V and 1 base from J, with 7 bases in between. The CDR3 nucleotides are TGTGCCAGCAGTTTAGGCGTAGGCACAGATACGCAGTATTTT. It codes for CASSLGVGTDTQYF.

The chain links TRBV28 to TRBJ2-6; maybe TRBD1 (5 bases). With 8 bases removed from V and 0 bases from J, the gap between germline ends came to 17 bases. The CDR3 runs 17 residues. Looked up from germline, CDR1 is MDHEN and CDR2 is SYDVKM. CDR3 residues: CASVGAAAHSGANVLTF. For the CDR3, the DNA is TGTGCCAGCGTAGGGGCTGCCGCCCACTCTGGGGCCAACGTCCTGACTTTC.

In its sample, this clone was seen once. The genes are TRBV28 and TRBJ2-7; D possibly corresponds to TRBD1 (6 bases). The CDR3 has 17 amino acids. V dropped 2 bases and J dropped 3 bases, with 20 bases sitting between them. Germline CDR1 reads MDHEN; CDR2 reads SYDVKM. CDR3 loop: CASSLKRGRGFVYEQYF. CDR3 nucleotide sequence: TGTGCCAGCAGTTTAAAGAGGGGCAGGGGTTTTGTCTACGAGCAGTACTTC.

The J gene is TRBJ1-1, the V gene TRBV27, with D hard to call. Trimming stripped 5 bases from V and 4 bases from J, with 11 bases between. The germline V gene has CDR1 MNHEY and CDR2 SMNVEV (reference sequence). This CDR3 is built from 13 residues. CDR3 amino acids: CASSPRWGTEAFF. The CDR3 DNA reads TGTGCCAGCAGTCCCCGGTGGGGCACTGAAGCTTTCTTT.

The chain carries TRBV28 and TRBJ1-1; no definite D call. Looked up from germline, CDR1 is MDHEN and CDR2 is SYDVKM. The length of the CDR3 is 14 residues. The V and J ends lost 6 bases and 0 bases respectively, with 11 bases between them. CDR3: CASSWALLNTEAFF. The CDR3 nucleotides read TGTGCCAGCAGCTGGGCCCTACTGAACACTGAAGCTTTCTTT.

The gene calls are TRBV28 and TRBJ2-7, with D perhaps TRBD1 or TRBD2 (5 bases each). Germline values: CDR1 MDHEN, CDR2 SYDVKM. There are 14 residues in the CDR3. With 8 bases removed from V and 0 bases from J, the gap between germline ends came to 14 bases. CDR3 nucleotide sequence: TGTGCCAGCGGTACCGGGACCACCTCCTACGAGCAGTACTTC. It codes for CASGTGTTSYEQYF.

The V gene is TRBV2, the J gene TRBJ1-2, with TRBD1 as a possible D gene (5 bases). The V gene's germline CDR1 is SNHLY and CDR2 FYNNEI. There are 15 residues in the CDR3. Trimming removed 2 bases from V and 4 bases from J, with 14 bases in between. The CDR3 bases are TGTGCCAGCAGTGAAACGACCGGGACGGTCTATGGCTACACCTTC. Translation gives CASSETTGTVYGYTF.

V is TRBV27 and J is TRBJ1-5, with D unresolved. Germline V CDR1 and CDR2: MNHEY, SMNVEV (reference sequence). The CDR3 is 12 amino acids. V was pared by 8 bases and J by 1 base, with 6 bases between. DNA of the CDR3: TGTGCCAGCTCCCAGAGCAATCAGCCCCAGCATTTT. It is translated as CASSQSNQPQHF.

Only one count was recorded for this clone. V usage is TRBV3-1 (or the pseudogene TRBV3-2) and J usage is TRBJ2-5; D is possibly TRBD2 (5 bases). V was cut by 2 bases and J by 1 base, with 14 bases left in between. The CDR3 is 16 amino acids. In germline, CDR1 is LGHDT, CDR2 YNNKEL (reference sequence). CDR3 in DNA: TGTGCCAGCAGCCAACCGGGGATAGGGCTCCAAGAGACCCAGTACTTC. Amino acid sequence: CASSQPGIGLQETQYF.

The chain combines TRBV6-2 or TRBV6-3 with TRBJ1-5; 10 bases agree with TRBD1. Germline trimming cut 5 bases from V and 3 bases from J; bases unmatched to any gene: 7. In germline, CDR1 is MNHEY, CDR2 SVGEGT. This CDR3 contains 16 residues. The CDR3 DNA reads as TGTGCCAGCAGTGTCCCGGGACAGGGGAACAATCAGCCCCAGCATTTT. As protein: CASSVPGQGNNQPQHF.

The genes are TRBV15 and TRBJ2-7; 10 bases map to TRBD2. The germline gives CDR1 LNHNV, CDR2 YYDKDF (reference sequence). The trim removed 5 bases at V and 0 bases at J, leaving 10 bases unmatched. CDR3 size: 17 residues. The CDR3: CATSLKARTSGSYEQYF. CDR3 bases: TGTGCCACCAGCCTCAAGGCGCGGACTAGCGGCTCCTACGAGCAGTACTTC.

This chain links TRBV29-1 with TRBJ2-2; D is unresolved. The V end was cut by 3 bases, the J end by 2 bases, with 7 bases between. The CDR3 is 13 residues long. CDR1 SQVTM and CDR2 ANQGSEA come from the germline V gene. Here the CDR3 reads CSVDRSNTGELFF. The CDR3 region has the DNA TGCAGCGTTGACAGGTCCAACACCGGGGAGCTGTTTTTT.

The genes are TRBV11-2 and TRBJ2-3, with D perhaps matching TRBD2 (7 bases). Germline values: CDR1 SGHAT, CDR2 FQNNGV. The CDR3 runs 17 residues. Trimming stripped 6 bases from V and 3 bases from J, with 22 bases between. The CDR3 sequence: CASRTRRGLADTDTQYF. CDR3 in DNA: TGTGCCAGCAGGACCCGGCGGGGGCTAGCGGATACAGATACGCAGTATTTT.